This record covers a single T cell receptor (beta chain). The protocol was immunoSEQ multiplex PCR, while the TCRdb copy is restricted to in-frame clones and leaves out a portion. The sample yields about 160,000 clones, about 87% seen once. This record belongs to a study of control samples from healthy donors and cancer patients. The CDR3 spans 14 residues. Germline values: CDR1 SGHDT, CDR2 YYEEEE. V shed 1 base and J shed 4 bases, with 8 bases lying between them. This clonotype was sampled from a man aged 30-40 years in good health. The sample consisted of blood. The J gene is TRBJ1-4, the V gene TRBV5-6, with D unclear. CDR3 DNA: TGTGCCAGCAGCTTGAGGAACAGTAATGAAAAACTGTTTTTT. Its protein product is CASSLRNSNEKLFF.